The 3 T cell receptor beta chains below all came from one sample that was sequenced in a study of blood T cells in healthy people across ages. PCR was performed a second time for about 6 to 12 cycles using a sample-barcoded 5' primer and a J-beta primer mix. MiXCR was run by TCRdb on the 5' RACE reads, yielding one entry per CDR3 protein. Among just under 750,000 distinct CDR3 sequences, about 20% were seen once, and the ten largest hold 22%. The sample taken for sequencing was blood. The receptors were sampled from a man between 65 and 85 years old in good health.

The chain links TRBV14 to TRBJ2-1; D is unresolved. Germline CDR1 reads SGHDN; CDR2 reads FVKESK. The CDR3 runs to 14 residues. Trimming shortened V by 1 base and J by 3 bases, and 7 bases separated the two germline ends. The CDR3 protein is CASSQGSYYNEQFF. DNA for the CDR3: TGTGCCAGCAGCCAAGGGAGTTACTACAATGAGCAGTTCTTC.

This rearrangement joins TRBV11-2 to TRBJ1-2; 9 bases align to TRBD1. With V trimmed by 5 bases and J by 13 bases, 17 bases remained unmatched. This CDR3 region has 15 residues. Germline loops: CDR1 SGHAT, CDR2 FQNNGV. The CDR3 reads CASSPNRDRAERITF. CDR3 DNA sequence: TGTGCCAGCAGCCCTAACCGGGACAGGGCGGAGAGGATCACCTTC.

The chain links TRBV20-1 to TRBJ1-3; the D is unclear. V lost 2 bases and J 0 bases, leaving 11 bases between the germline ends. The CDR3 totals 15 residues. CDR1 is DFQATT and CDR2 is SNEGSKA in the germline V gene (reference sequence). The CDR3 loop reads CSARNTPSSGNTIYF. The DNA for the CDR3 is TGCAGTGCTAGAAATACCCCGAGCTCTGGAAACACCATATATTTT.